The 29 T cell receptor beta chains below come from one sample, sequenced in a study of T cells in Graves' hyperthyroidism and ophthalmopathy (dated by TCRdb to about 2019). Library preparation used multiplex PCR. The sample was run on an Illumina HiSeq 2000. TCR beta CDR3 regions were amplified from RNA transcripts. For the first round of RT-PCR on the TCR CDR3, the HTBI primer set was used together with the Qiagen OneStep RT-PCR kit. TCRdb cleaned the public reads at Q25 with fastp, built clones with MiXCR and kept in-frame beta chains. Each entry is one CDR3 protein sequence, shown with its most common DNA and genes. Within this sample are about 380,000 distinct CDR3 sequences, with 14% of them counted one time only. The ten largest clones represent less than 20% of the sample. Sequencing was performed on blood. Receptors originate from a woman aged 25 to 39 with Graves' ophthalmopathy.

At least ten counts were recorded for this clonotype. DNA for the CDR3: TGTGCCAGCAGTTTTAGCGGGGGGGATGAACCTATAATCAGCACAGATACGCAGTATTTT. It yields the protein CASSFSGGDEPIISTDTQYF. This chain uses TRBV2 with TRBJ2-3; 11 bases are a match to TRBD2. V shed 5 bases, J shed 0 bases, and the junction held 16 bases outside the gene matches. Germline V gene sequence: CDR1 SNHLY, CDR2 FYNNEI. The CDR3 sequence is 20 residues long. The full variable domain, its missing parts supplied by reference TRBV2 and TRBJ2-3, is EPEVTQTPSHQVTQMGQEVILRCVPISNHLYFYWYRQILGQKVEFLVSFYNNEISEKSEIFDDQFSVERPDGSNFTLKIRSTKLEDSAMYFCASSFSGGDEPIISTDTQYFGPGTRLTVL.

The chain employs TRBV20-1 and TRBJ1-4; no reliable D call. V lost 3 bases, J lost 7 bases, and 15 bases lay in between. Looked up from germline, CDR1 is DFQATT and CDR2 is SNEGSKA (reference sequence). The CDR3 sequence is 14 residues long. CDR3 nucleotide sequence: TGCAGTGCTAGGAGGGCCGGGGAGCGTGAAAAACTGTTTTTT. It translates to CSARRAGEREKLFF.

V gene TRBV29-1 combines with J gene TRBJ1-3; D might be TRBD1 (6 bases). The CDR3 consists of 15 residues. Between the trimmed V and J ends, which lost 6 bases and 0 bases, there was a span of 15 bases. Germline-derived CDR1 and CDR2 are SQVTM and ANQGSEA. DNA of the CDR3: TGCAGCGTCCAACAGGGTAAAGGCTCTGGAAACACCATATATTTT. It translates to CSVQQGKGSGNTIYF.

The sample holds many counts of this clonotype. The chain is built from TRBV2 and TRBJ2-2; D may be TRBD2 (6 bases). This CDR3 contains 15 residues. CDR1 and CDR2 from the germline V gene are SNHLY and FYNNEI. The V gene lost 6 bases and the J gene lost 0 bases, with 11 bases spanning the gap. For the CDR3, the DNA is TGTGCCAGCAGGGGGAGGACGGCGAACACCGGGGAGCTGTTTTTT. Protein sequence: CASRGRTANTGELFF.

This clonotype was counted ten times or more. The chain joins TRBV5-1 to TRBJ2-1; possibly TRBD2 for D (5 bases). Per the germline V gene, CDR1 is SGHRS and CDR2 is YFSETQ. The CDR3 runs 13 residues. Between the trimmed V and J ends, which lost 4 bases and 8 bases, there was a span of 13 bases. CDR3 residues: CASSLLEGDEQFF. The CDR3 DNA is TGCGCCAGCAGCCTACTAGAGGGCGATGAGCAGTTCTTC.

The table lists this clonotype with many counts. The chain combines TRBV4-1 with TRBJ2-3, with D possibly matching TRBD1 (6 bases). Trimming shortened V by 0 bases and J by 3 bases, and 16 bases separated the two germline ends. The CDR3 runs 17 residues. Looked up from germline, CDR1 is MGHRA and CDR2 is YSYEKL. The CDR3 DNA is TGCGCCAGCAGCCAAGAGCTTCCGACAGGTCAAACAGATACGCAGTATTTT. Protein: CASSQELPTGQTDTQYF.

This clonotype was seen a handful of times. The rearrangement uses TRBV24-1 and TRBJ1-5; D not resolved. Trimming stripped 11 bases from V and 2 bases from J, with 27 bases between. The CDR3 runs to 18 residues. CDR1 is KGHDR, CDR2 SFDVKD, per germline. This CDR3 is CASRHGRAFQGRNQPQHF. The CDR3 nucleotides are TGTGCCAGCAGGCACGGGCGGGCGTTCCAAGGTCGCAATCAGCCCCAGCATTTT.

This clonotype came up many times. The V call is TRBV28, the J call TRBJ2-7, with 9 bases that match TRBD2. V lost 6 bases and J lost 3; bases outside the gene matches: 12. Germline V gene data show CDR1 as MDHEN and CDR2 as SYDVKM. The CDR3 is made up of 16 amino acids. This CDR3 is CASRTQTGTSIYEQYF. In nucleotides, the CDR3 is TGTGCCAGCAGAACACAAACCGGGACTAGCATCTACGAGCAGTACTTC.

Remarks on this clonotype: A read error is possible here, since a much larger clone lies one base away. The chain couples TRBV10-3 to TRBJ2-7, with no clear D. This CDR3 spans 14 amino acids. Germline CDR1 reads ENHRY; CDR2 reads SYGVKD. V lost 7 bases and J 3 bases, leaving 16 bases between the germline ends. In DNA form, the CDR3 reads TGTGCCATCAAAAAACCCCACAGAGACTACGAGCAGTACTTC. Encoded protein: CAIKKPHRDYEQYF.

This clonotype came up many times. The gene calls are TRBV3-1 and TRBJ2-4; TRBD2 matches at 10 bases. CDR3 length: 14 residues. CDR1 is LGHDT and CDR2 is YNNKEL in the germline V gene (reference sequence). Trimming removed 4 bases from V and 6 bases from J; junction bases left unmatched: 3. The CDR3 DNA reads as TGTGCCAGCAGCCCTAGCGGGGGATCAAACATTCAGTACTTC. Its translation: CASSPSGGSNIQYF. Using reference TRBV3-1 and TRBJ2-4 for the parts outside the CDR3, the full variable domain is DTAVSQTPKYLVTQMGNDKSIKCEQNLGHDTMYWYKQDSKKFLKIMFSYNNKELIINETVPNRFSPKSPDKAHLNLHINSLELGDSAVYFCASSPSGGSNIQYFGAGTRLSVL.

The gene calls are TRBV5-1 and TRBJ2-1; 10 bases are a match to TRBD2. The CDR3 extends over 17 amino acids. The V and J ends lost 4 bases and 2 bases, in that order; junction bases with no gene match: 9. CDR1 is SGHRS and CDR2 is YFSETQ in the germline V gene. The CDR3 here is CASSQGIAGGTYNEQFF. DNA for the CDR3: TGCGCCAGCAGCCAAGGCATAGCGGGGGGAACCTACAATGAGCAGTTCTTC. Filled out from reference TRBV5-1 and TRBJ2-1, the complete variable domain reads KAGVTQTPRYLIKTRGQQVTLSCSPISGHRSVSWYQQTPGQGLQFLFEYFSETQRNKGNFPGRFSGRQFSNSRSEMNVSTLELGDSALYLCASSQGIAGGTYNEQFFGPGTRLTVL.

The table lists this clonotype with many counts. The chain employs TRBV10-1 and TRBJ2-7, with 10 bases identical to TRBD1. There are 17 residues in the CDR3. The V and J ends lost 0 bases and 3 bases, in that order; junction bases with no gene match: 8. Germline CDR1 and CDR2: WNHNN and SYGVQD (reference sequence). The CDR3 nucleotides are TGCGCCAGCAGTGAGTCGACTTGGGACAGGGGACACTACGAGCAGTACTTC. It is translated as CASSESTWDRGHYEQYF.

This clonotype was counted at least ten times. The chain carries TRBV6-1 and TRBJ2-2; 10 bases match TRBD1. The germline CDR1 and CDR2 sequences are MNHNS and SASEGT. J was trimmed by 5 bases and V by 8 bases; bases with no gene match: 17. This CDR3 spans 18 amino acids. Here the CDR3 DNA reads TGTGCCAGCCCCAAAGGAATCCCCGGGACAGGGGTTACCGGGGAGCTGTTTTTT. Translated: CASPKGIPGTGVTGELFF.

This clonotype was recorded many times. The CDR3 DNA reads TGTGCCAGCAGCTCGACAGGGGGTAGCAATCAGCCCCAGCATTTT. It codes for CASSSTGGSNQPQHF. This chain uses TRBV7-9 with TRBJ1-5; 9 nucleotides align to TRBD1. This CDR3 contains 15 residues. The V gene's germline CDR1 is SEHNR and CDR2 FQNEAQ (reference sequence). The ends lost 4 bases at V and 0 bases at J; junction bases unmatched: 1. Together with reference TRBV7-9 and TRBJ1-5, the CDR3 gives the full variable domain: DTGVSQNPRHKITKRGQNVTFRCDPISEHNRLYWYRQTLGQGPEFLTYFQNEAQLEKSRLLSDRFSAERPKGSFSTLEIQRTEQGDSAMYLCASSSTGGSNQPQHFGDGTRLSIL.

This clonotype appeared many times. The rearrangement links TRBV6-1 to TRBJ1-3; D is unclear. The CDR3 runs to 14 residues. CDR1 is MNHNS, CDR2 SASEGT, per germline. The V and J ends lost 5 bases and 1 base respectively, with 9 bases between them. CDR3: CASSSQRSGNTIYF. CDR3 nucleotide sequence: TGTGCCAGCAGTTCCCAGCGTTCTGGAAACACCATATATTTT.

This clonotype was detected ten times or more. V usage is TRBV28 and J usage is TRBJ2-1, with 7 bases aligning to TRBD1. The CDR3 sequence is 15 residues long. The V gene end was trimmed by 5 bases and the J gene end by 1 base; junction bases not matched to a gene: 5. CDR1 MDHEN and CDR2 SYDVKM come from the germline V gene. CDR3 region: CASSPRTGSYNEQFF. For the CDR3, the DNA is TGTGCCAGCAGTCCACGGACAGGTTCCTACAATGAGCAGTTCTTC.

This clonotype was recorded many times. The rearrangement uses TRBV6-1 and TRBJ2-3, with 14 bases that match TRBD2. From germline, CDR1 is MNHNS and CDR2 SASEGT. V gave up 6 bases and J gave up 6 bases; unmatched junction bases: 11. The CDR3 consists of 17 residues. The CDR3 DNA reads TGTGCCAGCAGGCGGCCGGGACTAGCGGGGGTTTTTGATACGCAGTATTTT. The encoded protein is CASRRPGLAGVFDTQYF.

The sample holds many counts of this clonotype. One junction end does not reproduce the germline sequence, and a read error may be involved. The chain recombines TRBV2 with TRBJ1-2, with TRBD1 as a possible D gene (5 bases). The CDR3 has 15 residues. From germline, CDR1 is SNHLY and CDR2 FYNNEI. CDR3 DNA sequence: TGTGCCAGCAGAGAAGGGACCTCTATGGGCTATGGCTACACCTTC. Translating it yields CASREGTSMGYGYTF.

Concerning this clonotype itself: A single base separates this from a much larger clone, so it may be a read error. The CDR3: CASGEGTGSHEQYF. The DNA for the CDR3 is TGTGCCAGCGGTGAAGGGACAGGGTCCCACGAGCAGTACTTC. V and J are TRBV2 and TRBJ2-7, with 9 bases identical to TRBD1. CDR1 and CDR2 (germline): SNHLY, FYNNEI. The CDR3 spans 14 residues.

The genes are TRBV5-4 and TRBJ1-2; TRBD1 aligns across 8 bases. This CDR3 has 16 amino acids. V was pared by 4 bases and J by 0 bases, with 8 bases of the junction left unmatched. CDR1 is SGHNT and CDR2 is YYREEE in the germline V gene (reference sequence). This chain's CDR3 is CASSGQGRKANYGYTF. CDR3 in DNA: TGTGCCAGCAGCGGACAGGGCAGAAAAGCTAACTATGGCTACACCTTC.

In this sample, this clonotype turned up many times. The chain recombines TRBV28 with TRBJ2-3, with D possibly being TRBD1 or TRBD2 (5 bases each). CDR1 is MDHEN, CDR2 SYDVKM, per germline. This CDR3 region has 13 residues. This CDR3 is CGLGRWGTDTQYF. CDR3 DNA sequence: TGTGGCTTGGGGCGGTGGGGGACAGATACGCAGTATTTT.

The V call is TRBV5-5, the J call TRBJ1-2; tentative D call: TRBD1 (5 bases). Trimming left V 1 base short and J 8 bases short, with 9 bases between. This CDR3 has 12 residues. Germline CDR1 is SGHKS and CDR2 is YYEKEE (reference sequence). The CDR3 DNA sequence: TGTGCCAGCAGCTTGAGCAGGGAAGGCTACACCTTC. It is translated as CASSLSREGYTF.

For this clonotype: The junction and the germline gene differ at one end; a read error may be behind it. The chain couples TRBV6-1 to TRBJ2-5, with 7 bases that match TRBD1. This CDR3 comprises 14 residues. Germline CDR1 MNHNS, CDR2 SASEGT. The CDR3 nucleotides are TGTGCCCGCAGACGCGGACAGGTCCAAGAGACCCAGTACTTC. It encodes CARRRGQVQETQYF.

Ten or more counts support this clonotype. The chain carries TRBV27 and TRBJ1-4, with 7 bases aligning to TRBD1. Trimming removed 0 bases from V and 12 bases from J; junction bases left unmatched: 7. Germline V CDR1 and CDR2: MNHEY, SMNVEV (reference sequence). The CDR3 length is 14 residues. CDR3 sequence (DNA): TGTGCCAGCAGTTTATCCGGACAGGTTCGGGAACTGTTTTTT. It codes for CASSLSGQVRELFF.

This clonotype was seen a handful of times. V is TRBV13 and J is TRBJ2-7; 7 nucleotides align to TRBD2. Trimming took 5 bases from V and 6 from J; bases not matched to a gene: 13. The germline V gene has CDR1 PRHDT and CDR2 FYEKMQ (reference sequence). This CDR3 spans 15 amino acids. CDR3 sequence: CASSTVGGVRPEQYF. DNA of the CDR3: TGTGCCAGCAGCACAGTTGGGGGGGTACGGCCCGAGCAGTACTTC.

This clonotype was observed many times. This chain uses TRBV11-2 with TRBJ1-6; 7 bases fit TRBD1. This CDR3 contains 15 residues. Trimming took 2 bases from V and 9 from J; bases not matched to a gene: 7. Germline lookup yields CDR1 SGHAT and CDR2 FQNNGV. CDR3 nucleotide sequence: TGTGCCAGCAGCTTATCCGGGCAGGGGGGTTCACCCCTCCACTTT. Protein product: CASSLSGQGGSPLHF.

This clonotype was seen at least ten times. The chain recombines TRBV29-1 with TRBJ2-3; 15 bases are shared with TRBD2. The CDR3 length is 14 residues. CDR1 and CDR2 from the germline V gene are SQVTM and ANQGSEA. J gave up 5 bases and V 7 bases, and 4 bases lay outside the gene matches. This CDR3 reads CSGTSGGAQDTQYF. The CDR3 nucleotides read TGCAGCGGGACTAGCGGGGGGGCCCAAGATACGCAGTATTTT.

A remark on this clonotype: Possible read error: a much larger clone is one base away. This chain uses TRBV12-3 or TRBV12-4 with TRBJ1-5; possibly TRBD1 for D (5 bases). V lost 2 bases, J lost 3 bases, and 11 bases lay in between. CDR3 length equals 15 residues. The CDR3 bases are TGTGCCAGCAGTTTAATGGTAGGGACCAATCAGCCCCAGCATTTT. This translates into CASSLMVGTNQPQHF.

This clonotype was detected many times. This rearrangement joins TRBV11-2 to TRBJ1-1, with 7 bases matching TRBD1. The V gene's germline CDR1 is SGHAT and CDR2 FQNNGV. Trimming cost V 5 bases and J 1 base; bases outside gene matches: 10. The CDR3 spans 16 residues. The CDR3 here is CASSGRQGTGNTEAFF. In DNA, the CDR3 is TGTGCCAGCAGCGGGCGACAGGGCACTGGGAACACTGAAGCTTTCTTT.